This TCR beta chain is from a study of blood T cell repertoires in COVID-19. Authors' methods: Reference gene primer amplification in the assay estimated nucleated cell counts. Using immunoSEQ multiplex PCR, the repertoire was profiled, and TCRdb retains in-frame clones only, with some absent. That table gives V, J and clone size, and the DNA gave D and trimming. The data contain about 98,000 clones, nearly 90% of them singletons. The CDR3 is 15 residues long. Germline CDR1 and CDR2: GTSNPN and SVGIG (reference sequence). Trimming took off 0 bases at V and 0 bases at J, with 9 bases between the two ends. This clone was detected only a few times.

The sample taken for sequencing was peripheral blood. This TCR came from a man aged 70 or older with acute or convalescent COVID-19. J is TRBJ1-3 and V is TRBV30; possible D gene TRBD1, 5 bases. CDR3 in amino acids: CAWSVGRVSGNTIYF. CDR3 in DNA: TGTGCCTGGAGTGTAGGCAGGGTCTCTGGAAACACCATATATTTT.